What follows is one TCR beta chain and its context. Its antigen is unidentified. This sample stems from a study of vaccination and CD4 T cells after COVID-19. The wider study: Post-COVID samples were collected a median around 99 days following diagnosis, spanning 35 to 161. Findings of the study overall: The great majority, 304 of 307 vaccine-specific clones, proved spike mono-reactive in convalescent patients.

CDR1 is SNHLY and CDR2 is FYNNEI in the germline V gene. This CDR3 spans 17 amino acids. V shed 5 bases, J shed 1 base, and the junction held 12 bases outside the gene matches. Treatment here: roughly 10-day PBMC culture with coronavirus spike peptide pools or control peptides (ViraFEST assay). ViraFEST stimulated the growth of antigen-specific T cells using peptide pools and subsequently profiled their TCRs by sequencing. Once cultured about 10 days, CD4+ T cells underwent isolation by negative selection. The Oncomine TCR Beta short-read assay sequenced DNA from cultured CD4+ T cells. TCRdb used MiXCR to reprocess the PCR reads, holding one entry per CDR3 protein. The sample lists over 9,000 distinct CDR3 sequences, approximately 53% occurring once.

The V call is TRBV2, the J call TRBJ2-3, with 7 nucleotides matching TRBD1. The source is a human donor who had recovered from COVID-19. Material: CD4+ T cells from blood, cultured in vitro. CDR3 nucleotides: TGTGCCAGCAGTATAGACCAGAGGGGGCGAGGCACAGATACGCAGTATTTT. This codes for CASSIDQRGRGTDTQYF.